This T cell receptor (beta chain) originates from a study of T cells in Graves' hyperthyroidism and ophthalmopathy. Study results and limitations: Patients with ophthalmopathy were separated from those with stable hyperthyroidism by a 13 V-J model. Before onset, by a median of about seven months, the model predicted ophthalmopathy.

The source material, RNA transcripts, was used to amplify TCR beta CDR3 regions. The HTBI set primed first-round TCR CDR3 RT-PCR. TCRdb recomputed calls from the multiplex PCR reads with MiXCR, one row per CDR3 protein. This repertoire shows about 320,000 distinct CDR3 sequences, around 16% found once; its top ten account for approximately 35%. Stable Graves' hyperthyroidism meant no ophthalmopathy progression within 18 months. Comments on this clonotype: Its specificity is unknown.

The receptor's source is a man aged 25 to 45 with Graves' hyperthyroidism. What was sequenced was blood.

CDR3 protein: CSARHGGDEQFF. As DNA, the CDR3 is TGCAGTGCTAGACACGGGGGGGATGAGCAGTTCTTC. The chain is built from TRBV20-1 and TRBJ2-1, with 8 bases aligning to TRBD2. The germline V gene encodes CDR1 DFQATT and CDR2 SNEGSKA (reference sequence). The CDR3 is made up of 12 amino acids. Unmatched junction bases numbered 2, after V lost 2 bases and J lost 8 bases.